Following are 11 T cell receptor beta chains from one sample sequenced in a study of blood T cell repertoires in COVID-19. Produced via immunoSEQ multiplex PCR; TCRdb's table is partial and in-frame only. Of 180,000 or so clones in the sample, approximately 85% were seen once. Material for sequencing was peripheral blood. All receptors derive from a woman aged 55-69 years with acute or convalescent COVID-19.

V gene TRBV18 combines with J gene TRBJ1-1; the match to TRBD1 covers 9 bases. Germline V gene lookup returns CDR1 KGHSH and CDR2 LQKENI. The CDR3 spans 14 residues. With 2 bases clipped from V and 7 bases from J, the junction kept 5 bases outside the gene matches. DNA of the CDR3: TGTGCCAGCTCACCAAAACAGGGGGCTTTTGAAGCTTTCTTT. This translates into CASSPKQGAFEAFF.

In DNA form, the CDR3 reads TGTGCCAGCAGCCTACTAACGCCTCGGACAGGGACGTACGGGGAGCTGTTTTTT. It translates to CASSLLTPRTGTYGELFF. The chain carries TRBV7-6 and TRBJ2-2, with TRBD1 matching 8 bases. V was clipped by 5 bases and J by 7 bases; unmatched bases: 18. The V gene's germline CDR1 is SGHVS and CDR2 FNYEAQ. The CDR3 contains 18 residues.

This clone occurred a few times. The chain employs TRBV27 and TRBJ1-1; TRBD1 matches 7 bases. The CDR3 runs to 14 residues. Germline V gene data show CDR1 as MNHEY and CDR2 as SMNVEV (reference sequence). J lost 0 bases, V lost 4 bases, and 2 bases had no gene match. CDR3 coding DNA: TGTGCCAGCAGTTGGGGACAGCTGAACACTGAAGCTTTCTTT. Its protein product is CASSWGQLNTEAFF.

This chain uses TRBV5-4 with TRBJ2-5; D is ambiguous. This CDR3 is built from 15 residues. CDR1 and CDR2 from the germline V gene are SGHNT and YYREEE (reference sequence). The V end lost 2 bases, the J end lost 5 bases, and 16 bases lay between the germline ends. CDR3 protein: CASSLSGTTMETQYF. The DNA for the CDR3 is TGTGCCAGCAGCTTATCAGGTACGACGATGGAGACCCAGTACTTC.

V gene TRBV30 combines with J gene TRBJ1-5, with D hard to call. The germline gives CDR1 GTSNPN, CDR2 SVGIG (reference sequence). This CDR3 region has 14 residues. The ends were cut back, 1 base at V and 2 bases at J, with 9 bases in the middle. As DNA, the CDR3 is TGTGCCTGGAGTGGGGGAGAGGGCAATCAGCCCCAGCATTTT. It translates to CAWSGGEGNQPQHF.

This rearrangement joins TRBV5-1 to TRBJ1-1; 11 bases line up with TRBD1. CDR3 length: 14 amino acids. Per germline, CDR1 SGHRS and CDR2 YFSETQ. V dropped 0 bases and J dropped 7; count of bases not matched to a gene: 2. In DNA, the CDR3 is TGCGCCAGCAGCTTGGTGGGACAGGGGGGTGAAGCTTTCTTT. It specifies CASSLVGQGGEAFF. The full variable domain, rest sourced from reference TRBV5-1 and TRBJ1-1, is KAGVTQTPRYLIKTRGQQVTLSCSPISGHRSVSWYQQTPGQGLQFLFEYFSETQRNKGNFPGRFSGRQFSNSRSEMNVSTLELGDSALYLCASSLVGQGGEAFFGQGTRLTVV.

This clone has a handful of counts. This chain links TRBV12-3 or TRBV12-4 with TRBJ1-2; D remains ambiguous. CDR3 length: 13 amino acids. V was clipped by 7 bases and J by 1 base, with 10 bases between them. The CDR3 spells CASTPGGNYGYTF. In DNA form, the CDR3 reads TGTGCCAGCACCCCGGGAGGTAACTATGGCTACACCTTC.

The chain combines TRBV2 with TRBJ1-2, with 9 bases aligning to TRBD1. CDR1 and CDR2 (germline): SNHLY, FYNNEI. This CDR3 has 16 amino acids. V trimming: 5 bases; J trimming: 2 bases; junction bases outside the gene matches: 9. The CDR3 DNA is TGTGCCAGCAGTCCACCAGGACAGGGGATGAACTATGGCTACACCTTC. Translation: CASSPPGQGMNYGYTF.

The chain uses TRBV6-5 and TRBJ2-7; 8 bases align to TRBD1. The J segment lost 6 bases and the V segment lost 0 bases, leaving 4 bases of the junction unmatched. The CDR3 length is 14 residues. CDR1 and CDR2 (germline): MNHEY, SVGAGI. CDR3 in DNA: TGTGCCAGCAGTTACTCGGGACAGGCGAGCGAGCAGTACGTC. Translation gives CASSYSGQASEQYV.

The chain combines TRBV18 with TRBJ2-7, with D perhaps TRBD1 (5 bases). The CDR3 is made up of 13 amino acids. Germline values: CDR1 KGHSH, CDR2 LQKENI. The V and J ends lost 2 bases and 7 bases respectively, with 12 bases between them. The CDR3 sequence is CASSPSGREEQYV. In nucleotides, the CDR3 is TGTGCCAGCTCACCATCGGGCAGGGAAGAGCAGTACGTC.

The chain couples TRBV6-1 to TRBJ1-2; D might be TRBD1 (5 bases). The CDR3 runs 14 residues. Germline V gives CDR1 MNHNS, CDR2 SASEGT. V was trimmed by 5 bases and J by 7 bases, leaving 17 bases between them. The CDR3 region has the DNA TGTGCCAGCAGTTATTGGCAGGGCGAAGGTGGCTACACCTTC. Its protein is CASSYWQGEGGYTF.